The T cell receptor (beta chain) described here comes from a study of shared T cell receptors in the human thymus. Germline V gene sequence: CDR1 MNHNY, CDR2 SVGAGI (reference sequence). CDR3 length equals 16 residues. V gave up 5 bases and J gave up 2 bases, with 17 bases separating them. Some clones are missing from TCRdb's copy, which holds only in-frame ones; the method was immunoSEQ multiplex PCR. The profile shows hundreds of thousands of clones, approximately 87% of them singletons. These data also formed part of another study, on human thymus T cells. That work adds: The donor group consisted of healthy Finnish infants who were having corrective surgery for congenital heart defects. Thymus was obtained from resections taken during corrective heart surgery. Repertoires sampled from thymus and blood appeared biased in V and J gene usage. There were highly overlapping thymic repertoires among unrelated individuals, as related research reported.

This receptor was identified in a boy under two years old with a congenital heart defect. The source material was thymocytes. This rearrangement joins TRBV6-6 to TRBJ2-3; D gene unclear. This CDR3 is CASSPRRETVTDTQYF. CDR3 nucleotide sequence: TGTGCCAGCAGTCCGCGGCGAGAGACCGTCACAGATACGCAGTATTTT.